What follows are 30 T cell receptor beta chains derived from one specimen sequenced in a study of shared clonotypes between healthy human individuals. Method: immunoSEQ multiplex PCR; TCRdb's copy keeps in-frame clones and lacks some. This table has 2 million or so clones, 95% appearing once. Source material: naive CD4+ T cells sorted from blood. Subset given: CD45RA+ positively selected. Receptor source: a man in his late teens or twenties in good health.

The chain combines TRBV7-2 with TRBJ2-2, with TRBD1 matching over 11 bases. The CDR3 sequence is 16 residues long. J gave up 4 bases and V 5 bases, and 6 bases lay outside the gene matches. Germline V gene sequence: CDR1 SGHTA, CDR2 FQGNSA. In nucleotides, the CDR3 is TGTGCCAGCAGCGTCAACGGACAGGGGGCCACCGGGGAGCTGTTTTTT. Its protein is CASSVNGQGATGELFF.

The chain couples TRBV28 to TRBJ2-7; 9 bases align to TRBD1. CDR1 and CDR2 (germline): MDHEN, SYDVKM. The ends lost 6 bases at V and 1 base at J; junction bases unmatched: 4. The CDR3 sequence is 14 residues long. CDR3 protein: CASRPQGASYEQYF. CDR3 nucleotides: TGTGCCAGCAGACCACAGGGGGCGTCCTACGAGCAGTACTTC.

The count of this clone is one. This chain joins TRBV5-1 and TRBJ2-6, with unresolved D. Between the trimmed V and J ends, which lost 0 bases and 2 bases, there was a span of 9 bases. Per the germline V gene, CDR1 is SGHRS and CDR2 is YFSETQ. CDR3 size: 16 residues. CDR3 amino acids: CASSLEVGPGANVLTF. DNA of the CDR3: TGCGCCAGCAGCTTGGAGGTGGGTCCTGGGGCCAACGTCCTGACTTTC.

This chain connects TRBV11-2 to TRBJ2-3, with D unclear. This CDR3 spans 16 amino acids. The V gene lost 0 bases and the J gene lost 2 bases, with 12 bases spanning the gap. The V gene's germline CDR1 is SGHAT and CDR2 FQNNGV. CDR3 coding DNA: TGTGCCAGCAGCTTAGATATCGGTGGCAACACAGATACGCAGTATTTT. It codes for CASSLDIGGNTDTQYF.

The rearrangement links TRBV5-4 to TRBJ1-1, with unresolved D. This CDR3 has 15 amino acids. Germline CDR1 and CDR2: SGHNT and YYREEE (reference sequence). V was shortened by 0 bases and J by 0 bases, with 9 bases between the two germline ends. The DNA of the CDR3 is TGTGCCAGCAGCTTGGATCGAAGTTTGAACACTGAAGCTTTCTTT. It is translated as CASSLDRSLNTEAFF. Complete variable domain (other parts from reference TRBV5-4 and TRBJ1-1): ETGVTQSPTHLIKTRGQQVTLRCSSQSGHNTVSWYQQALGQGPQFIFQYYREEENGRGNFPPRFSGLQFPNYSSELNVNALELDDSALYLCASSLDRSLNTEAFFGQGTRLTVV.

This chain uses TRBV6-5 with TRBJ2-7; D is perhaps TRBD2 (5 bases). Germline V gives CDR1 MNHEY, CDR2 SVGAGI. The CDR3 consists of 15 residues. V lost 5 bases and J lost 2, with 16 bases in between. CDR3 loop: CASSTPRERAYEQYF. Here the CDR3 DNA reads TGTGCCAGCAGTACCCCCCGCGAGAGGGCCTACGAGCAGTACTTC.

V gene TRBV11-2 combines with J gene TRBJ2-5; D might be TRBD1 or TRBD2, each matching 5 bases. The CDR3 covers 14 residues. The germline gives CDR1 SGHAT, CDR2 FQNNGV. Trimming removed 3 bases at V and 5 bases at J, with 13 bases between. In DNA form, the CDR3 reads TGTGCCAGCAGCTTTAACTTTGGGGGTGAGACCCAGTACTTC. It yields the protein CASSFNFGGETQYF. The whole variable domain, remainder taken from reference TRBV11-2 and TRBJ2-5, is EAGVAQSPRYKIIEKRQSVAFWCNPISGHATLYWYQQILGQGPKLLIQFQNNGVVDDSQLPKDRFSAERLKGVDSTLKIQPAKLEDSAVYLCASSFNFGGETQYFGPGTRLLVL.

V usage is TRBV6-5 and J usage is TRBJ1-1, with D perhaps TRBD1 (6 bases). This CDR3 spans 15 amino acids. CDR1 and CDR2 from the germline V gene are MNHEY and SVGAGI. V lost 5 bases and J 4 bases, leaving 17 bases between the germline ends. The CDR3 DNA follows: TGTGCCAGCAGTCTGCAAGGGGGGCGGACCACTGAAGCTTTCTTT. Translated, it gives CASSLQGGRTTEAFF.

The rearrangement links TRBV18 to TRBJ2-7; D unresolved. With 2 bases removed from V and 4 bases from J, the gap between germline ends came to 18 bases. This CDR3 is built from 16 residues. Germline lookup yields CDR1 KGHSH and CDR2 LQKENI. The CDR3 DNA sequence: TGTGCCAGCTCACCAGGAGTCCAAGGGTCCTCGTACGAGCAGTACTTC. Translating gives CASSPGVQGSSYEQYF.

The rearrangement uses TRBV28 and TRBJ2-7; 8 bases line up with TRBD1. V lost 3 bases, J lost 7 bases, and 11 bases stayed unmatched. Germline assignment: CDR1 MDHEN and CDR2 SYDVKM. The CDR3 length is 15 residues. The CDR3 DNA is TGTGCCAGCAGTTTGGCCGGGACAGGCCGCAGGGAGCAGTACTTC. Residues: CASSLAGTGRREQYF.

The V gene is TRBV18, the J gene TRBJ1-6, with TRBD1 matching over 10 bases. The CDR3 has 15 residues. Trimming removed 6 bases from V and 9 bases from J; junction bases left unmatched: 8. Per germline, CDR1 KGHSH and CDR2 LQKENI. CDR3 bases: TGTGCCAGCTCCCCTGCATGGACAGGGGGTTCACCCCTCCACTTT. The encoded protein is CASSPAWTGGSPLHF.

V and J are TRBV29-1 and TRBJ2-7; 8 bases fit TRBD2. Unmatched junction bases numbered 4, after V lost 6 bases and J lost 3 bases. This CDR3 is built from 12 residues. Germline CDR1 reads SQVTM; CDR2 reads ANQGSEA. This CDR3 reads CSVPGGGYEQYF. The CDR3 nucleotides are TGCAGCGTCCCGGGAGGGGGCTACGAGCAGTACTTC.

This rearrangement joins TRBV30 to TRBJ1-3, with D perhaps TRBD1 (5 bases). The CDR3 totals 13 residues. V gave up 3 bases and J gave up 2 bases, with 8 bases separating them. Germline CDR1 GTSNPN, CDR2 SVGIG (reference sequence). CDR3 residues: CAWSRGPGNTIYF. Written as DNA, the CDR3 is TGTGCCTGGAGCCGGGGACCTGGAAACACCATATATTTT.

The V call is TRBV18, the J call TRBJ1-2; 9 bases line up with TRBD1. The trim removed 7 bases at V and 2 bases at J, leaving 5 bases unmatched. The CDR3 sequence is 14 residues long. Germline V gene data show CDR1 as KGHSH and CDR2 as LQKENI. In DNA form, the CDR3 reads TGTGCCAGCTGCCCCGGGACAGGGAACTATGGCTACACCTTC. Translated: CASCPGTGNYGYTF.

V usage is TRBV4-1 and J usage is TRBJ1-2; the match to TRBD1 covers 7 bases. Germline V CDR1 and CDR2: MGHRA, YSYEKL. CDR3 length: 16 residues. V lost 4 bases, J lost 7 bases, and 15 bases stayed unmatched. The CDR3 loop is CASSRSQQGRGGGYTF. CDR3 nucleotides: TGCGCCAGCAGCCGAAGTCAACAGGGGCGGGGTGGTGGCTACACCTTC.

The gene calls are TRBV7-2 and TRBJ2-1; 11 bases agree with TRBD2. Germline CDR1 and CDR2: SGHTA and FQGNSA. Trimming took 5 bases from V and 7 from J; bases not matched to a gene: 13. The CDR3 spans 17 residues. The DNA of the CDR3 is TGTGCCAGCAGCCAACAACGGCTTAGCGGGAGGGGGAATGAGCAGTTCTTC. It encodes CASSQQRLSGRGNEQFF.

J is TRBJ2-7 and V is TRBV28; 8 positions match TRBD1. The CDR3 covers 14 residues. Germline CDR1 and CDR2: MDHEN and SYDVKM. After removal of 4 bases from V and 3 bases from J, the junction contained 5 bases not matched to a gene. CDR3 nucleotides: TGTGCCAGCAGTTCTCCGGGACAGGACTACGAGCAGTACTTC. It yields the protein CASSSPGQDYEQYF.

This chain uses TRBV5-1 with TRBJ2-2; D remains unclear. This CDR3 comprises 13 residues. The V and J ends lost 3 bases and 6 bases respectively, with 9 bases between them. Germline CDR1 and CDR2: SGHRS and YFSETQ. CDR3 sequence reads: CASSSLGAGELFF. The CDR3 DNA reads TGCGCCAGCAGCTCTCTTGGGGCCGGGGAGCTGTTTTTT.

The chain is built from TRBV4-3 and TRBJ2-3; 7 nucleotides line up with TRBD1. The CDR3 is 15 residues long. V lost 5 bases to trimming and J lost 3 bases; unmatched junction nucleotides: 8. Germline-derived CDR1 and CDR2 are LGHNA and YSLEER. CDR3 sequence: CASSARQGGTDTQYF. In DNA form, the CDR3 reads TGCGCCAGCAGCGCCCGACAGGGTGGGACAGATACGCAGTATTTT.

This clone was detected only once. The chain links TRBV7-9 to TRBJ2-1, with 9 bases that match TRBD1. The CDR3 has 15 amino acids. Germline loops: CDR1 SEHNR, CDR2 FQNEAQ (reference sequence). Trimming took 2 bases from V and 9 from J; bases not matched to a gene: 8. The CDR3 sequence: CASSLRTGADGEQFF. CDR3 nucleotide sequence: TGTGCCAGCAGCTTAAGGACAGGGGCGGATGGTGAGCAGTTCTTC.

The chain's CDR3 is CASSYSSPESGNTIYF. The CDR3 nucleotides read TGTGCCAGCAGTTACTCGAGTCCTGAGTCTGGAAACACCATATATTTT. J is TRBJ1-3 and V is TRBV6-5; D not resolved. V was pared by 0 bases and J by 1 base, with 10 bases between. Per germline, CDR1 MNHEY and CDR2 SVGAGI. The CDR3 sequence is 16 residues long.

This clone was recorded once. V and J are TRBV7-9 and TRBJ2-7; D is possibly TRBD1 (6 bases). The V end was cut by 4 bases, the J end by 6 bases, with 10 bases between. The germline V gene encodes CDR1 SEHNR and CDR2 FQNEAQ (reference sequence). This CDR3 region has 12 residues. The CDR3 protein is CASSYTGTEQYF. The CDR3 coding sequence is TGTGCCAGCAGCTATACAGGGACCGAGCAGTACTTC.

This chain connects TRBV5-1 to TRBJ2-7; 9 bases are shared with TRBD1. V was pared by 3 bases and J by 3 bases, with 4 bases of the junction left unmatched. CDR3 length: 14 residues. Looked up from germline, CDR1 is SGHRS and CDR2 is YFSETQ. This chain's CDR3 is CASSSVTGGYEQYF. Here the CDR3 DNA reads TGCGCCAGCAGCTCGGTGACAGGGGGCTACGAGCAGTACTTC.

This chain joins TRBV7-2 and TRBJ1-1; no clear D. Looked up from germline, CDR1 is SGHTA and CDR2 is FQGNSA. The CDR3 consists of 15 residues. V was cut by 1 base and J by 0 bases, with 9 bases left in between. The CDR3 spells CASSLGGNMNTEAFF. The CDR3 DNA is TGTGCCAGCAGCTTAGGTGGGAATATGAACACTGAAGCTTTCTTT.

This chain uses TRBV4-3 with TRBJ1-4; D perhaps matches TRBD1 (5 bases). The V gene's germline CDR1 is LGHNA and CDR2 YSLEER. V dropped 1 base and J dropped 8 bases, with 14 bases sitting between them. CDR3 length: 15 amino acids. The CDR3 nucleotides are TGCGCCAGCAGCCAAGCTTGGGGGGGAGGAGAAAAACTGTTTTTT. It translates to CASSQAWGGGEKLFF.

CDR3 sequence: CWVTRKYSGGNQPQHF. The CDR3 DNA is TGTTGGGTGACCCGAAAATACTCAGGTGGCAATCAGCCCCAGCATTTT. The chain combines TRBV4-2 with TRBJ1-5; D is undetermined. This CDR3 contains 16 residues. Germline assignment: CDR1 LGHNA and CDR2 YNFKEQ.

The genes are TRBV5-4 and TRBJ2-6; D not resolved. V shed 1 base and J shed 2 bases, with 4 bases lying between them. Germline V CDR1 and CDR2: SGHNT, YYREEE (reference sequence). The CDR3 runs 14 residues. The CDR3 DNA is TGTGCCAGCAGCTTGTTTGCTGGGGCCAACGTCCTGACTTTC. It yields the protein CASSLFAGANVLTF.

The V and J genes are TRBV4-1 and TRBJ1-4; TRBD1 is a possible D gene (5 bases). V was pared by 0 bases and J by 3 bases, with 8 bases between. CDR1 and CDR2 (germline): MGHRA, YSYEKL. The length of the CDR3 is 15 residues. The DNA for the CDR3 is TGCGCCAGCAGCCAAGACGGGGCGGCTAATGAAAAACTGTTTTTT. Encoded protein: CASSQDGAANEKLFF.

The rearrangement links TRBV6-1 to TRBJ2-3; 13 bases are a match to TRBD2. Germline loops: CDR1 MNHNS, CDR2 SASEGT. There are 19 residues in the CDR3. Losses at the gene ends were 1 base for V and 0 bases for J; bases not matched to a gene: 7. The CDR3 sequence: CASSEEGGLAGFSTDTQYF. CDR3 bases: TGTGCCAGCAGTGAAGAAGGGGGACTAGCGGGGTTTAGCACAGATACGCAGTATTTT.

The rearrangement joins TRBV19 to TRBJ1-4; D call uncertain. Germline V gene sequence: CDR1 LNHDA, CDR2 SQIVND (reference sequence). Trimming shortened V by 4 bases and J by 8 bases, and 14 bases separated the two germline ends. The CDR3 totals 14 residues. The CDR3 is CASSSQGMGEKLFF. The CDR3 bases are TGTGCCAGTAGTAGCCAAGGGATGGGGGAAAAACTGTTTTTT.